These 3 T cell receptor beta chains came from one sample sequenced in a study of blood T cell repertoires in COVID-19. Clones were read by immunoSEQ multiplex PCR, and TCRdb kept only the in-frame ones, dropping some. The repertoire includes 100,000 to 150,000 clones, about four fifths of them detected once, and approximately 1.5% sits in the top ten. The source material was peripheral blood. These receptors came from a man aged 55 to 70 with acute or convalescent COVID-19.

V usage is TRBV5-6 and J usage is TRBJ2-2; 7 nucleotides match TRBD2. With V trimmed by 2 bases and J by 4 bases, 8 bases remained unmatched. Per germline, CDR1 SGHDT and CDR2 YYEEEE. The CDR3 loop spans 16 amino acids. The CDR3 is CASSFLYTGGTGELFF. CDR3 nucleotides: TGTGCCAGCAGCTTTCTATACACGGGGGGCACCGGGGAGCTGTTTTTT.

The V gene is TRBV5-4, the J gene TRBJ2-1; tentative D call: TRBD1 (6 bases). Germline values: CDR1 SGHNT, CDR2 YYREEE (reference sequence). V lost 6 bases to trimming and J lost 0 bases, with 16 bases between them. This CDR3 has 16 amino acids. The CDR3 region has the DNA TGTGCCAGCACCCTCGCGGTAGGGGGCTCCTACAATGAGCAGTTCTTC. Its protein product is CASTLAVGGSYNEQFF. The entire variable domain, with the rest obtained from reference TRBV5-4 and TRBJ2-1, is as follows: ETGVTQSPTHLIKTRGQQVTLRCSSQSGHNTVSWYQQALGQGPQFIFQYYREEENGRGNFPPRFSGLQFPNYSSELNVNALELDDSALYLCASTLAVGGSYNEQFFGPGTRLTVL.

This clone was recorded only once. The CDR3 DNA reads TGTGCCAGCAGCCAAGAGAGGACAGGTCGCTACGAGCAGTACTTC. This codes for CASSQERTGRYEQYF. This chain joins TRBV3-1 (or the pseudogene TRBV3-2) and TRBJ2-7; 7 bases agree with TRBD1. Germline CDR1 reads LGHDT; CDR2 reads YNNKEL (reference sequence). The CDR3 has 15 amino acids. The V and J ends lost 0 bases and 3 bases, in that order; junction bases with no gene match: 5.